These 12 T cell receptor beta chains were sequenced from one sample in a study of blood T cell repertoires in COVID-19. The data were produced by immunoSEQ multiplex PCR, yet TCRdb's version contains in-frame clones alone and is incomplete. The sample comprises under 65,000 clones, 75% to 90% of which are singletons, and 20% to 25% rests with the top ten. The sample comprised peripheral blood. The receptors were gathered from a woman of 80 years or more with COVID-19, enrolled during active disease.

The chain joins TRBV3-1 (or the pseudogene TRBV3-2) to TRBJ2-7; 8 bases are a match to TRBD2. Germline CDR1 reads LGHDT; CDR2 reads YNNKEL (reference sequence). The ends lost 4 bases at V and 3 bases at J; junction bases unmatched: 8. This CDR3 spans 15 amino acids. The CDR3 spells CASSPRLARDYEQYF. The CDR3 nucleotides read TGTGCCAGCAGCCCCAGACTAGCGAGGGACTACGAGCAGTACTTC.

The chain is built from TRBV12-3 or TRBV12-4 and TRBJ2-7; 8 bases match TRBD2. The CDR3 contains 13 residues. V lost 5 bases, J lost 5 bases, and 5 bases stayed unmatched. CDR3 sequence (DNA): TGTGCCAGCAGTCTCGCGGGGGGACACGAGCAGTACTTC. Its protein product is CASSLAGGHEQYF.

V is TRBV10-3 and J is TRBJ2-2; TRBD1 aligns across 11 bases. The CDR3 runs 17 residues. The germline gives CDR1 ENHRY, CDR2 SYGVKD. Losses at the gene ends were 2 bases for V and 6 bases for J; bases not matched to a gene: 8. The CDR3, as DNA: TGTGCCATCAGTGAGAATCACCCGGGACAGGGGGCCGGGGAGCTGTTTTTT. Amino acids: CAISENHPGQGAGELFF.

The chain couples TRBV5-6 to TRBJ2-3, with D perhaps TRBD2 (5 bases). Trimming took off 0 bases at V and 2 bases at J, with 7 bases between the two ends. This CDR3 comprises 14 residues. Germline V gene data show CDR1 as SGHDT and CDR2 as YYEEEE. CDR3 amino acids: CASSLVDSTDTQYF. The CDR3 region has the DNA TGTGCCAGCAGCTTGGTGGACTCCACAGATACGCAGTATTTT. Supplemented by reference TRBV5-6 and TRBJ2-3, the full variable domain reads DAGVTQSPTHLIKTRGQQVTLRCSPKSGHDTVSWYQQALGQGPQFIFQYYEEEERQRGNFPDRFSGHQFPNYSSELNVNALLLGDSALYLCASSLVDSTDTQYFGPGTRLTVL.

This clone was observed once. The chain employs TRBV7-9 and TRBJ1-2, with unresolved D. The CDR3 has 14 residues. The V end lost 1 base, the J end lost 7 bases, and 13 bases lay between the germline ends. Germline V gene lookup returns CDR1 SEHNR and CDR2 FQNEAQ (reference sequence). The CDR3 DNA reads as TGTGCCAGCAGCTTAGGGAATTCCGCAGGTGGCTACACCTTC. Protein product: CASSLGNSAGGYTF.

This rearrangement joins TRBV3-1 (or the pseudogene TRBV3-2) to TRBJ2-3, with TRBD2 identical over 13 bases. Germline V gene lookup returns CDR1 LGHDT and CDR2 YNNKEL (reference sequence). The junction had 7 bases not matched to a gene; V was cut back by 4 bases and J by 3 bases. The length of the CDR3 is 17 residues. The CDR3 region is CASSPTSGGARTDTQYF. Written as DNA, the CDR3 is TGTGCCAGCAGCCCCACTAGCGGGGGGGCCCGGACAGATACGCAGTATTTT.

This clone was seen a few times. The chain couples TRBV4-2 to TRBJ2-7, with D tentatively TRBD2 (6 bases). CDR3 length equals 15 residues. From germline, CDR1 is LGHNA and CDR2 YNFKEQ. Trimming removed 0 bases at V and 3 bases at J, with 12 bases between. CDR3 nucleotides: TGTGCCAGCAGCCAAGATTTGGAGGGGCTCTACGAGCAGTACTTC. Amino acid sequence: CASSQDLEGLYEQYF.

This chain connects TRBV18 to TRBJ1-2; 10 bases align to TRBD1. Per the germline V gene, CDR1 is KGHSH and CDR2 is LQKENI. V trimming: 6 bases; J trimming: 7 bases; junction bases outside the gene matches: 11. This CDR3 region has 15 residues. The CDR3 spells CASSLQPGTGVGYTF. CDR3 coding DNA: TGTGCCAGCTCTCTCCAACCCGGGACAGGGGTTGGCTACACCTTC.

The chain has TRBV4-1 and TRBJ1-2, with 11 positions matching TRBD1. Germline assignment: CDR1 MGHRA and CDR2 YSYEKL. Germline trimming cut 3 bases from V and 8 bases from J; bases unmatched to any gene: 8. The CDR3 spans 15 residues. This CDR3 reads CASSHSGQGARGYTF. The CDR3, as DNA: TGCGCCAGCAGCCATTCCGGACAGGGGGCGCGGGGCTACACCTTC.

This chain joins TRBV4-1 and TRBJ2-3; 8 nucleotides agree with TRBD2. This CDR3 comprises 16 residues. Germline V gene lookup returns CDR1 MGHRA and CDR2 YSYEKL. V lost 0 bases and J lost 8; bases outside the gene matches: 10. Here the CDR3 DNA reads TGCGCCAGCAGCCAAGAAACCAGCGGGGGTCGTACTACGCAGTATTTT. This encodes CASSQETSGGRTTQYF.

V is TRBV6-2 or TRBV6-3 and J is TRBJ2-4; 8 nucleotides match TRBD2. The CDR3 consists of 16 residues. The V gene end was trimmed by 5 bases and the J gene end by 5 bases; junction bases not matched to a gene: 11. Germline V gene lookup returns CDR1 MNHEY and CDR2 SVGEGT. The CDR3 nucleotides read TGTGCCAGCAGTCCCCTGGCGTGGCGGGGGGAAAACATTCAGTACTTC. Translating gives CASSPLAWRGENIQYF.

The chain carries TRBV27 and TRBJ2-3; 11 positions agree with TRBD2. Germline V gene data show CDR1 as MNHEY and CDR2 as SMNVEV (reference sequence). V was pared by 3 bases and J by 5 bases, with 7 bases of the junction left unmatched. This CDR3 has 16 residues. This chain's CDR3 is CASSFLSGGAGDTQYF. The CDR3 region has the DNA TGTGCCAGCAGTTTCCTTAGCGGGGGGGCCGGAGATACGCAGTATTTT.